A single T cell receptor (beta chain) is shown here with its context. Per the original data handling: The assay estimated nucleated cells by amplifying reference gene primers. Libraries were prepared by immunoSEQ multiplex PCR; TCRdb keeps only in-frame clonotypes and omits some of them. Clonal size and the V and J genes are those of that table, whereas D and trimming came from the DNA. The sample includes fewer than 90,000 clones, about 90% of them seen just once. This sample stems from a study of blood T cell repertoires in COVID-19. Study-wide context: Acute and convalescent COVID-19 samples came from the United States, Italy and Spain.

The CDR3 covers 16 residues. Germline V gives CDR1 SGHRS, CDR2 YFSETQ. Trimming took 0 bases from V and 1 from J, leaving 13 bases between them. The clonotype comes from a woman of 80 years or more with active or convalescent COVID-19. V and J are TRBV5-1 and TRBJ1-2; unclear D gene. Sequenced material: peripheral blood. CDR3 amino acids: CASSLGYWQVNYGYTF. In nucleotides, the CDR3 is TGCGCCAGCAGCTTGGGTTATTGGCAGGTTAACTATGGCTACACCTTC.